A single sample gave rise to the 3 T cell receptor beta chains below, sequenced in a study of blood T cell repertoires in COVID-19. Assay used: immunoSEQ multiplex PCR; TCRdb lists only in-frame clones, some missing. The table has under 250,000 clones, around nine tenths seen once. The sample comprised peripheral blood. The source of these receptors is a man aged 35-49 years with acute or convalescent COVID-19.

In its sample, this clone was seen once. In nucleotides, the CDR3 is TGCAGCGCCGGACAGGGGGCGAAAGGGGCCAACGTCCTGACTTTC. It encodes CSAGQGAKGANVLTF. The chain couples TRBV29-1 to TRBJ2-6, with 11 bases fitting TRBD1. The V segment lost 7 bases and the J segment 4 bases; nucleotides outside the gene matches: 6. CDR3 length equals 15 residues. Germline V lookup: CDR1 SQVTM, CDR2 ANQGSEA. The full variable domain, in which reference TRBV29-1 and TRBJ2-6 provide the parts outside the CDR3, is SAVISQKPSRDICQRGTSLTIQCQVDSQVTMMFWYRQQPGQSLTLIATANQGSEATYESGFVIDKFPISRPNLTFSTLTVSNMSPEDSSIYLCSAGQGAKGANVLTFGAGSRLTVL.

The chain carries TRBV6-2 or TRBV6-3 and TRBJ2-1; the match to TRBD2 covers 14 bases. CDR1 and CDR2 (germline): MNHEY, SVGEGT. CDR3 size: 18 residues. V lost 4 bases, J lost 8 bases, and 13 bases stayed unmatched. This chain's CDR3 is CASSFPGLAGVRGDEQFF. The CDR3 bases are TGTGCCAGCAGTTTTCCGGGACTAGCGGGAGTAAGGGGAGATGAGCAGTTCTTC.

V and J are TRBV14 and TRBJ1-1, with 8 bases identical to TRBD1. The CDR3 spans 17 residues. Germline V gene sequence: CDR1 SGHDN, CDR2 FVKESK. V was pared by 4 bases and J by 1 base, with 11 bases of the junction left unmatched. CDR3 sequence reads: CASSLRGTGGRNTEAFF. The CDR3 DNA sequence: TGTGCCAGCAGCCTAAGGGGGACAGGAGGGAGGAACACTGAAGCTTTCTTT.